The clone carrying this T cell receptor beta chain was detected only a few times. The target antigen is unknown. The sample originates from a study of beta chain features in type 1 diabetes. At the level of the study: Cell yields, gender and age were similar in healthy donors and patients. Study results and limitations: Shorter TCRB CDR3s, moderately but significantly so, were found in Type 1 diabetes patients in all four CD4+ subsets.

Germline loops: CDR1 LGHNT, CDR2 FRNRAP. The CDR3 consists of 15 residues. V lost 3 bases and J lost 0; bases outside the gene matches: 5. Every bit of the isolated RNA underwent reverse transcription, so sequencing read expressed TCRB transcripts. Sequencing used immunoSEQ multiplex PCR; TCRdb keeps in-frame clones, though not all of them. Of some 130,000 clones listed, approximately 10% are singletons. The rearrangement joins TRBV12-5 to TRBJ2-7; 7 nucleotides line up with TRBD1. This TCR came from a man aged 25 to 45 with type 1 diabetes. Source material: central memory CD4+ T cells from blood. In DNA, the CDR3 is TGTGCTAGTGGTTTTTGGGACAGCATCTCCTACGAGCAGTACTTC. Amino acid sequence: CASGFWDSISYEQYF.